This T cell receptor (beta chain) stems from a study of blood T cell repertoires in COVID-19. The CDR3 totals 16 residues. The V gene end was trimmed by 0 bases and the J gene end by 5 bases; junction bases not matched to a gene: 7. Germline CDR1 and CDR2: SEHNR and FQNEAQ (reference sequence). The method was immunoSEQ multiplex PCR; TCRdb's version includes in-frame clones alone and lacks a portion of them. The data contain more than 200,000 clones, approximately 86% of them seen just once; the ten biggest clones take up 0.7%. This chain links TRBV7-9 with TRBJ2-3; 8 bases fit TRBD2. This clonotype was obtained from a human donor in a cohort sampled during active COVID-19. Sequencing was carried out using peripheral blood. The CDR3 DNA is TGTGCCAGCAGCTTAGCCCGGGGGGGATACGGAGATACGCAGTATTTT. This translates into CASSLARGGYGDTQYF.